The present T cell receptor beta chain was sequenced within a study of blood T cell repertoires in COVID-19. This table comes from immunoSEQ multiplex PCR, and its TCRdb copy is limited to in-frame clones, with some not included. Of tens of thousands of clones in the sample, approximately 82% were seen once. CDR3 length: 14 residues. The germline V gene has CDR1 SGHRS and CDR2 YFSETQ. Deletions cut 6 bases from V and 4 bases from J, with 15 bases between. Sequenced input: peripheral blood. This chain connects TRBV5-1 to TRBJ2-3, with D possibly TRBD2 on 5 matching bases. This receptor was identified in a woman at least 80 years old with acute or convalescent COVID-19. The CDR3, as DNA: TGCGCCAGCAAGGTTAATAGCGTCGCAGATACGCAGTATTTT. Protein: CASKVNSVADTQYF.